This TCR beta chain is drawn from a study of circulating CD8 cells and anti-PD-1 response in melanoma. Broader study findings: Only baseline and M1 samples entered the published repertoire comparisons.

This CDR3 contains 15 residues. V was cut by 1 base and J by 0 bases, with 8 bases left in between. Germline V gives CDR1 SGHDN, CDR2 FVKESK. TCR libraries were prepared from 15 ng of total RNA with the QIAseq Immune Repertoire TCR panel. TCRdb re-called the reads through MiXCR, storing one row per CDR3 protein. The top ten clones hold about 5% of a sample with 800 to 1,000 distinct CDR3 sequences, 4% to 5.5% of them seen once. This clonotype is deemed large. The antigen is undetermined. Live CD3+CD8+TCRalphabeta+ cells were sorted into four subsets by PD-1 and/or TIGIT. Sequencing was performed on CD8+ T cells from PBMCs, taken at baseline or after one month of anti-PD-1 therapy (not recorded which). This clonotype originated in a human donor with melanoma. J is TRBJ2-3 and V is TRBV14; D perhaps matches TRBD2 (6 bases). CDR3 coding DNA: TGTGCCAGCAGCCAAGGAGCGGGCAGCACAGATACGCAGTATTTT. It codes for CASSQGAGSTDTQYF.